This TCR beta chain was sequenced during a study of control samples from healthy donors and cancer patients. The V gene lost 2 bases and the J gene lost 3 bases, with 8 bases spanning the gap. The CDR3 loop spans 14 amino acids. Looked up from germline, CDR1 is ENHRY and CDR2 is SYGVKD. The table came from immunoSEQ multiplex PCR; TCRdb's copy has only in-frame clones and leaves some out. This sample has about 86,000 clones, with roughly nine tenths found just once. Material: PBMCs. The chain uses TRBV10-3 and TRBJ2-1, with D unresolved. This receptor was taken from a woman between 50 and 59 years old with colorectal cancer. CDR3 sequence reads: CAISERTDYNEQFF. CDR3 sequence (DNA): TGTGCCATCAGTGAGAGAACAGACTACAATGAGCAGTTCTTC.